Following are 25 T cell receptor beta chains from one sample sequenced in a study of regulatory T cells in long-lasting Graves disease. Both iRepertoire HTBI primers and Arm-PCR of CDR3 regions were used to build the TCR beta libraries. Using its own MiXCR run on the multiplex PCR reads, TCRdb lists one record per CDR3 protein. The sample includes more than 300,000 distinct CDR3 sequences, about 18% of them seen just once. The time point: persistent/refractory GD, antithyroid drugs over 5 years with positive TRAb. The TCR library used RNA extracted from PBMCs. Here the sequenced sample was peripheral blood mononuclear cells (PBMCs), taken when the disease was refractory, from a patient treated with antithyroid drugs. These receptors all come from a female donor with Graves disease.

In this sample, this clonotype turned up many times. The CDR3, as DNA: TGTGCCAGCAGCTTGTTCGCGGGAGGACTCTCCTACGAGCAGTACTTC. Translating it yields CASSLFAGGLSYEQYF. The rearrangement uses TRBV11-2 and TRBJ2-7, with 8 bases fitting TRBD2. The CDR3 has 16 amino acids. CDR1 is SGHAT, CDR2 FQNNGV, per germline. V lost 3 bases and J lost 0; bases outside the gene matches: 7.

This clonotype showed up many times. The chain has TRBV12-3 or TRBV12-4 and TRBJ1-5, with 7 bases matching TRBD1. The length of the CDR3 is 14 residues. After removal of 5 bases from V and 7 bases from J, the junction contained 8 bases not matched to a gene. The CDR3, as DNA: TGTGCCAGCAGTCTGAAAGGGGGCGGACAGCCCCAGCATTTT. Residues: CASSLKGGGQPQHF.

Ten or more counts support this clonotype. The chain's CDR3 is CAIREQGAYGYTF. CDR3 in DNA: TGTGCCATCAGGGAACAGGGTGCCTATGGCTACACCTTC. V is TRBV10-3 and J is TRBJ1-2; TRBD1 might be the D (6 bases). The germline V and J ends were trimmed by 6 bases and 4 bases, with 12 bases remaining between them. The CDR3 runs 13 residues. Germline V gene data show CDR1 as ENHRY and CDR2 as SYGVKD.

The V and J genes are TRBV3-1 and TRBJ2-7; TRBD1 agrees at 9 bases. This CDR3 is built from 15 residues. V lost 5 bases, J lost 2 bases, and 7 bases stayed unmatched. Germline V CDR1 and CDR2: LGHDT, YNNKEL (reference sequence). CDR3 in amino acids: CASSTTDRGPYEQYF. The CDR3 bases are TGTGCCAGCAGCACCACGGACAGGGGTCCCTACGAGCAGTACTTC.

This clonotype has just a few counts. The CDR3 sequence is CASSLTPAKNIQYF. In nucleotides, the CDR3 is TGTGCCAGCAGTTTAACACCAGCCAAAAACATTCAGTACTTC. This chain connects TRBV27 to TRBJ2-4; no firm D call. The ends were cut back, 2 bases at V and 0 bases at J, with 5 bases in the middle. The CDR3 is 14 amino acids. The germline CDR1 and CDR2 sequences are MNHEY and SMNVEV (reference sequence).

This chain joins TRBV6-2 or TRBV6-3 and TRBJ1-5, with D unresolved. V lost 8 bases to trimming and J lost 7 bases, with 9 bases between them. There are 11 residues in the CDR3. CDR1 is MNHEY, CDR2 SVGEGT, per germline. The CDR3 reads CASSTGQPQHF. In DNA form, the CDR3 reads TGTGCCAGCTCGACTGGCCAGCCCCAGCATTTT.

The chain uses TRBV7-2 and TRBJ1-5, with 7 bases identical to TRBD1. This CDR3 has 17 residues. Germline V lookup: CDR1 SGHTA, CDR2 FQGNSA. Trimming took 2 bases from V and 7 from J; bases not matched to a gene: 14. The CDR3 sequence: CASSLSYDRVAGQPQHF. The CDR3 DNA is TGTGCCAGCAGCTTATCGTACGACAGGGTGGCGGGACAGCCCCAGCATTTT.

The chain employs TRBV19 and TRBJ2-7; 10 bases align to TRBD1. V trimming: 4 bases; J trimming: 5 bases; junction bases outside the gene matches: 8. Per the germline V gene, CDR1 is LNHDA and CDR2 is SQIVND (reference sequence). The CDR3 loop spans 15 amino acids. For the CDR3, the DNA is TGTGCCAGTAGTACTCCAGGACAGGGGGGACACGAGCAGTACTTC. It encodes CASSTPGQGGHEQYF.

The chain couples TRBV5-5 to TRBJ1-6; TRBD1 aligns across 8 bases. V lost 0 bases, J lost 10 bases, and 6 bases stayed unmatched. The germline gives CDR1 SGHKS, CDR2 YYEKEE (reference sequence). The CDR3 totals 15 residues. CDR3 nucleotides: TGTGCCAGCAGCTTGGAGGGGACAGGAAAATCACCCCTCCACTTT. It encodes CASSLEGTGKSPLHF. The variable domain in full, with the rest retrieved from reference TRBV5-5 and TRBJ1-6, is DAGVTQSPTHLIKTRGQQVTLRCSPISGHKSVSWYQQVLGQGPQFIFQYYEKEERGRGNFPDRFSARQFPNYSSELNVNALLLGDSALYLCASSLEGTGKSPLHFGNGTRLTVT.

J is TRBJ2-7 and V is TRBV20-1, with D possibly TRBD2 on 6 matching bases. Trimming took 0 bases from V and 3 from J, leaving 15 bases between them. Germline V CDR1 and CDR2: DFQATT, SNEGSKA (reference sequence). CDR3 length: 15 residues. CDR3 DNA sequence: TGCAGTGCTAGAGATTGGGATAGCGGAGACTACGAGCAGTACTTC. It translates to CSARDWDSGDYEQYF.

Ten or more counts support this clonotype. CDR3 DNA: TGTGCCAGCACCCTCGGAGGGGGGCGGAACACTGAAGCTTTCTTT. Translation: CASTLGGGRNTEAFF. This rearrangement joins TRBV12-3 or TRBV12-4 to TRBJ1-1; perhaps TRBD1 as D (6 bases). Trimming cost V 7 bases and J 1 base, with 16 bases left between them. The CDR3 totals 15 residues.

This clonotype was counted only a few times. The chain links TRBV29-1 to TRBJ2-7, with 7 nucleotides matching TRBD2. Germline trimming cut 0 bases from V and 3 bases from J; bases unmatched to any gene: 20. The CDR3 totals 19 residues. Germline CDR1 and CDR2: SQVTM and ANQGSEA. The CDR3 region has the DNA TGCAGCGTTGAAGACCTCGGACCGGATAACCGGGGGGAGATCTACGAGCAGTACTTC. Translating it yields CSVEDLGPDNRGEIYEQYF.

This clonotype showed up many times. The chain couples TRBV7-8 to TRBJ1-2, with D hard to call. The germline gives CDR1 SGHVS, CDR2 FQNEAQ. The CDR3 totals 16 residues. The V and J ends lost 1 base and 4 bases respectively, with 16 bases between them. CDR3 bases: TGTGCCAGCAGCTTAGGGTCTGGCTTGGGCGGCTATGGCTACACCTTC. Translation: CASSLGSGLGGYGYTF.

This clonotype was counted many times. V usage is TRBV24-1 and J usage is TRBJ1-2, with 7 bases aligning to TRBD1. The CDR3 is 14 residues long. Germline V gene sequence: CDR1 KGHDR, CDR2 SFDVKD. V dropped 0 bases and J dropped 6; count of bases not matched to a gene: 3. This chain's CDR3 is CATSDLEGANGYTF. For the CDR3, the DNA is TGTGCCACCAGTGATTTGGAGGGGGCCAATGGCTACACCTTC.

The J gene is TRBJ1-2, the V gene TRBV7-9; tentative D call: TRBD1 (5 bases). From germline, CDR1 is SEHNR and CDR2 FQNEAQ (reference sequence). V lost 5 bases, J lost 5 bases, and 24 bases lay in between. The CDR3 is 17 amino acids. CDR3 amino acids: CASSPPGKRGLSYGYTF. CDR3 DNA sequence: TGTGCCAGCAGCCCCCCAGGGAAGCGAGGGTTATCGTATGGCTACACCTTC.

CDR3 sequence (DNA): TGCAGTGCTAGGCTCCAGCGGGAGATCACAGATACGCAGTATTTT. As protein: CSARLQREITDTQYF. The chain couples TRBV20-1 to TRBJ2-3; 8 bases match TRBD2. The germline V gene has CDR1 DFQATT and CDR2 SNEGSKA (reference sequence). J lost 2 bases, V lost 3 bases, and 7 bases had no gene match. The CDR3 is 15 residues long.

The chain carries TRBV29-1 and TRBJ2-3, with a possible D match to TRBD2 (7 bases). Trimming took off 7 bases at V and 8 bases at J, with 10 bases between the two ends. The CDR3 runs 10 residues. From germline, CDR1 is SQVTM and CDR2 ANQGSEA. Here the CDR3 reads CSEGGGTQYF. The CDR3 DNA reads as TGCAGCGAAGGGGGGGGTACGCAGTATTTT.

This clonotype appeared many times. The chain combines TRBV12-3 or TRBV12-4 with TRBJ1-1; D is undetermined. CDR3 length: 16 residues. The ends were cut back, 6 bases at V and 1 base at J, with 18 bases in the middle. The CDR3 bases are TGTGCCAGCAGGCCCTCCGGGTTCATTGAGAACACTGAAGCTTTCTTT. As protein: CASRPSGFIENTEAFF.

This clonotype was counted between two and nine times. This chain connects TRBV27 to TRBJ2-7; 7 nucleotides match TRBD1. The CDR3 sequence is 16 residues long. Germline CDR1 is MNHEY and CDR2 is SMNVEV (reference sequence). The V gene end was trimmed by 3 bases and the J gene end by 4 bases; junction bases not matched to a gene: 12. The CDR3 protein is CASSLGFGTVFYEQYF. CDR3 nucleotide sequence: TGTGCCAGCAGTTTGGGCTTCGGGACAGTATTTTACGAGCAGTACTTC.

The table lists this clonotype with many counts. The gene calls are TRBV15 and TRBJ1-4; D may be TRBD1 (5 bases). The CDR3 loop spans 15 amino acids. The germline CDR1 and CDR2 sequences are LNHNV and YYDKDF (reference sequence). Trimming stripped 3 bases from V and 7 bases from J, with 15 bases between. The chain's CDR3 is CATSRREGSGEKLFF. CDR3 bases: TGTGCCACCAGCAGGAGGGAGGGGTCAGGTGAAAAACTGTTTTTT.

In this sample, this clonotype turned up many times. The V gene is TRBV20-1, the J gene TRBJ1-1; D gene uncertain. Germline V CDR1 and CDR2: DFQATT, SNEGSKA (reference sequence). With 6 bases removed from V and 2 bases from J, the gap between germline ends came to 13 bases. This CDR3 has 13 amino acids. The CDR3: CSAFGSLNTEAFF. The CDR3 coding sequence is TGCAGTGCCTTCGGGAGTCTAAACACTGAAGCTTTCTTT.

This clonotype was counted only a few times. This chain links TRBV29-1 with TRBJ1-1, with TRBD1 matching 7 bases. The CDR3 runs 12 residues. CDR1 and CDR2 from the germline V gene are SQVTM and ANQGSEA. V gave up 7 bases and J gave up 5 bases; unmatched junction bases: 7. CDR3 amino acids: CSARGRGTEAFF. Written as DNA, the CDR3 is TGCAGCGCAAGGGGCAGGGGGACTGAAGCTTTCTTT.

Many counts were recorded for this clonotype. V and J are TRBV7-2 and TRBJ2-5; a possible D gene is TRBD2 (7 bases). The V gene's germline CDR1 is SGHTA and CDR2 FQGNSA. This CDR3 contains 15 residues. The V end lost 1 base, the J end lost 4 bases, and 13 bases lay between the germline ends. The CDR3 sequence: CASSLVAGAGETQYF. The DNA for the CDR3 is TGTGCCAGCAGCTTAGTTGCGGGGGCGGGAGAGACCCAGTACTTC. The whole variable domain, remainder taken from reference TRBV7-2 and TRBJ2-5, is GAGVSQSPSNKVTEKGKDVELRCDPISGHTALYWYRQSLGQGLEFLIYFQGNSAPDKSGLPSDRFSAERTGGSVSTLTIQRTQQEDSAVYLCASSLVAGAGETQYFGPGTRLLVL.

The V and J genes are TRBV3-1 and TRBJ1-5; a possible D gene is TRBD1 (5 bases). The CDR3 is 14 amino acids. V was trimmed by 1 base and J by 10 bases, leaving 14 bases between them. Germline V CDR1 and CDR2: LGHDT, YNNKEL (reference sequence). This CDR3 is CASSQGGVISPQHF. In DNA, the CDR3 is TGTGCCAGCAGCCAAGGGGGGGTGATCAGCCCCCAGCATTTT.

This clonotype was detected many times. CDR3 residues: CASSELAGGNGYTF. In DNA, the CDR3 is TGTGCCAGCAGTGAATTGGCAGGGGGCAATGGCTACACCTTC. The chain carries TRBV2 and TRBJ1-2, with 8 bases matching TRBD1. CDR1 is SNHLY and CDR2 is FYNNEI in the germline V gene. The CDR3 covers 14 residues. The junction had 5 bases not matched to a gene; V was cut back by 2 bases and J by 6 bases.